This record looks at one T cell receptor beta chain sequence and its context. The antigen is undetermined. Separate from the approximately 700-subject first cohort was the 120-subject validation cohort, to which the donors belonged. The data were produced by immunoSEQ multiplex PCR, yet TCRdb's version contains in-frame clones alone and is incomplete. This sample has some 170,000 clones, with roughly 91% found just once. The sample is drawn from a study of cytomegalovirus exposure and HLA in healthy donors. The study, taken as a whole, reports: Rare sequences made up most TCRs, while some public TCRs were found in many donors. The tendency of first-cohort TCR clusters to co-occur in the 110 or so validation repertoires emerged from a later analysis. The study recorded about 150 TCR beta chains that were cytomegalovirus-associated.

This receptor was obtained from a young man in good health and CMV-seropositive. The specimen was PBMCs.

The CDR3 loop reads CASSESGTGLRNTIYF. CDR3 nucleotides: TGTGCCAGCAGTGAATCCGGGACAGGGCTAAGAAACACCATATATTTT. This chain joins TRBV25-1 and TRBJ1-3, with 9 bases that match TRBD1. J lost 5 bases, V lost 1 base, and 6 bases had no gene match. CDR1 MGHDK and CDR2 SYGVNS come from the germline V gene. This CDR3 has 16 amino acids. Looking up the rest from reference TRBV25-1 and TRBJ1-3 gives the full variable domain: EADIYQTPRYLVIGTGKKITLECSQTMGHDKMYWYQQDPGMELHLIHYSYGVNSTEKGDLSSESTVSRIRTEHFPLTLESARPSHTSQYLCASSESGTGLRNTIYFGEGSWLTVV.